A selection of T cell receptor beta chains follows, all from one sample in a study of cytomegalovirus exposure and HLA in healthy donors. The repertoire was sequenced with immunoSEQ multiplex PCR; TCRdb's copy has only in-frame clones and lacks some. Of about 140,000 clones listed, approximately 80% were seen once; the top ten hold about 2.2%. Sequencing was performed on PBMCs. These receptors were taken from a man between 25 and 39 years old in good health and CMV-seronegative. CDR3s include the opening cysteine and the closing phenylalanine or tryptophan. A D gene is named only where the DNA matches it firmly.

j_gene	v_gene	d_gene	CDR3aa	CDR3nt
TRBJ2-7	TRBV6-5	.	CASSNRAGPYEQYF	TGTGCCAGCAGTAACAGGGCAGGACCCTACGAGCAGTACTTC
TRBJ1-1	TRBV30	.	CAWSLGGVRTEAFF	TGTGCCTGGAGTCTGGGAGGTGTGAGGACTGAAGCTTTCTTT
TRBJ2-1	TRBV4-2	TRBD2	CASSQVGPSGKNEQFF	TGTGCCAGCAGCCAAGTCGGGCCTAGCGGGAAAAATGAGCAGTTCTTC
TRBJ1-1	TRBV2	TRBD1	CASSVDGQGGNEGTEAFF	TGTGCCAGCAGTGTGGACGGACAGGGGGGGAATGAGGGCACTGAAGCTTTCTTT
TRBJ1-5	TRBV19	TRBD1	CASRTGGSNQPQHF	TGTGCCAGCAGGACAGGGGGTAGCAATCAGCCCCAGCATTTT
TRBJ2-7	TRBV19	.	CASSIDRGGYEQYF	TGTGCCAGTAGTATAGACCGCGGCGGGTACGAGCAGTACTTC
TRBJ1-5	TRBV7-2	.	CASSRGGSNQPQHF	TGTGCCAGCAGCCGGGGGGGGAGCAATCAGCCCCAGCATTTT
TRBJ1-2	TRBV29-1	TRBD1	CSVAGRGFGYTF	TGCAGCGTCGCAGGCAGGGGGTTTGGCTACACCTTC
TRBJ2-5	TRBV4-3	TRBD2	CASSQDYSSWTSGSQETQYF	TGCGCCAGCAGCCAAGATTACAGCAGTTGGACTAGCGGGTCCCAAGAGACCCAGTACTTC
TRBJ2-7	TRBV28	.	CASRTANYEQYF	TGTGCCAGCAGGACAGCCAACTACGAGCAGTACTTC